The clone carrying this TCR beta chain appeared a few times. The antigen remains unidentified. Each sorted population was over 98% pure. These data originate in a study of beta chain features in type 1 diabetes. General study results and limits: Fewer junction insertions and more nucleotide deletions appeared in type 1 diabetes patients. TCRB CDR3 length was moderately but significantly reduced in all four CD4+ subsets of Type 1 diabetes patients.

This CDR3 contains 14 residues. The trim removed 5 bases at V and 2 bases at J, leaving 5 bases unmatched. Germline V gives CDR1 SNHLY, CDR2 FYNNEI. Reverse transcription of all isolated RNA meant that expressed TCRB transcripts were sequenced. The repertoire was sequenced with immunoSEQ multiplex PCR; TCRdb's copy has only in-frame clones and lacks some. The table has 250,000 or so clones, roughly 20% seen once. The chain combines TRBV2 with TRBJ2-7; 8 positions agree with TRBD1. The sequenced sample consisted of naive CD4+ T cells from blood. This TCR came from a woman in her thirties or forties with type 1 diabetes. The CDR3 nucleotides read TGTGCCAGCAGTCCAGACAGGGGCACCTACGAGCAGTACTTC. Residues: CASSPDRGTYEQYF.